The clone carrying this T cell receptor (beta chain) is medium-sized. The record originates from a study of tumor-infiltrating lymphocytes in oesophageal squamous cell carcinoma. Trimming took off 11 bases at V and 2 bases at J, with 16 bases between the two ends. The length of the CDR3 is 14 residues. CDR1 is MNHNS, CDR2 SASEGT, per germline. Via MiXCR, TCRdb re-called the PCR reads, giving one row per CDR3 protein. The profile shows under 20,000 distinct CDR3 sequences, roughly two fifths of them singletons. The sequenced material came from esophageal tumor tissue. This clonotype was sampled from a male donor with esophageal squamous cell carcinoma. This chain links TRBV6-1 with TRBJ2-1, with D unclear. Here the CDR3 DNA reads TGTGCCCTTAGTACCTCTAGGCCCTACAATGAGCAGTTCTTC. Residues: CALSTSRPYNEQFF.